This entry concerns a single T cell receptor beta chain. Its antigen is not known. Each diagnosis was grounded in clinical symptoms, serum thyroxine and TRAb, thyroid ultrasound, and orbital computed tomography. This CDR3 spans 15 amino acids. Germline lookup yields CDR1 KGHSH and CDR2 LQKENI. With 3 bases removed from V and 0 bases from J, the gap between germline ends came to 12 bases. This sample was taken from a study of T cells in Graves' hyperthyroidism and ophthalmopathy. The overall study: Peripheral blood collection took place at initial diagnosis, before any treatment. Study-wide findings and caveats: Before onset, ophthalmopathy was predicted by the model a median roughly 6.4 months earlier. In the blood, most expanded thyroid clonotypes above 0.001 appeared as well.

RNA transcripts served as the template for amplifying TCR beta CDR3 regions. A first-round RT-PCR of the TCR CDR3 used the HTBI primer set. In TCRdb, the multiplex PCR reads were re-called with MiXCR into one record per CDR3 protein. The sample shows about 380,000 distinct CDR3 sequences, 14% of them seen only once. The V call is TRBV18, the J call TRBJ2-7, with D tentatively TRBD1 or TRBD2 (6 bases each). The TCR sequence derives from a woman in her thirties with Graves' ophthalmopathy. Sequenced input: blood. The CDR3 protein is CASSPEGVSSYEQYF. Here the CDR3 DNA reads TGTGCCAGCTCACCGGAGGGGGTGAGCTCCTACGAGCAGTACTTC.